One sample yielded the 32 T cell receptor beta chains listed below, sequenced in a study of OX40 agonist ivuxolimab in advanced cancers. Profiled with immunoSEQ multiplex PCR; TCRdb holds only in-frame clones, not every one. In the table there are tens of thousands of clones, 70% to 90% of which are singletons. Sequences were derived from CD4+ or CD8+ T cells sorted from blood, sampled in a trial of the OX40 agonist ivuxolimab. The receptors shown here come from an adult with an advanced solid tumor such as melanoma, head and neck, liver or kidney cancer.

The chain combines TRBV25-1 with TRBJ1-1; no clear D gene. V gave up 4 bases and J gave up 3 bases, with 15 bases separating them. The CDR3 runs to 15 residues. Looked up from germline, CDR1 is MGHDK and CDR2 is SYGVNS. CDR3 protein: CASSGTFLLDTEAFF. The CDR3 coding sequence is TGTGCCAGCAGTGGCACCTTTCTCTTGGACACTGAAGCTTTCTTT.

V usage is TRBV27 and J usage is TRBJ2-7; the D gene is possibly TRBD2 (5 bases). The CDR3 contains 13 residues. V lost 7 bases and J 0 bases, leaving 10 bases between the germline ends. Germline V gene lookup returns CDR1 MNHEY and CDR2 SMNVEV (reference sequence). The CDR3 region is CASTTRDSYEQYF. The CDR3 coding sequence is TGTGCCAGCACCACCCGGGACTCCTACGAGCAGTACTTC.

This clone was observed once. The chain combines TRBV5-1 with TRBJ2-7; TRBD1 is a possible D gene (6 bases). CDR1 and CDR2 (germline): SGHRS, YFSETQ. Trimming left V 4 bases short and J 2 bases short, with 10 bases between. The CDR3 covers 13 residues. In DNA form, the CDR3 reads TGCGCCAGCAGCATACGACAGGCCTACGAGCAGTACTTC. This translates into CASSIRQAYEQYF.

This clone was detected only once. The gene calls are TRBV5-4 and TRBJ2-5; D is possibly TRBD1 (6 bases). Looked up from germline, CDR1 is SGHNT and CDR2 is YYREEE (reference sequence). Trimming left V 5 bases short and J 4 bases short, with 18 bases between. This CDR3 has 15 amino acids. CDR3 nucleotides: TGTGCCAGCAGTCCTTACGGACAGTTCGGAGAGACCCAGTACTTC. The encoded protein is CASSPYGQFGETQYF.

J is TRBJ1-5 and V is TRBV7-8; D remains unclear. Germline V gene data show CDR1 as SGHVS and CDR2 as FQNEAQ. CDR3 length equals 16 residues. V was clipped by 5 bases and J by 4 bases, with 18 bases between them. CDR3 DNA sequence: TGTGCCAGCAGCACCCCGAGCGGGAGTATAAATCAGCCCCAGCATTTT. This encodes CASSTPSGSINQPQHF.

Judged by abundance, this clone is medium-sized. The chain employs TRBV10-3 and TRBJ1-1; D gene unclear. Germline V CDR1 and CDR2: ENHRY, SYGVKD. The CDR3 loop spans 13 amino acids. The V end lost 5 bases, the J end lost 3 bases, and 10 bases lay between the germline ends. CDR3 amino acids: CAISLLSDTEAFF. CDR3 sequence (DNA): TGTGCCATCAGTCTTCTTTCTGACACTGAAGCTTTCTTT.

The chain joins TRBV25-1 to TRBJ1-1, with 7 bases fitting TRBD1. The CDR3 is 15 residues long. V lost 6 bases and J lost 5; bases outside the gene matches: 12. Germline V gene lookup returns CDR1 MGHDK and CDR2 SYGVNS. CDR3 nucleotide sequence: TGTGCCAGCAGCGACGGGGCAGGGGGTGGGACTGAAGCTTTCTTT. Encoded protein: CASSDGAGGGTEAFF. Complete variable domain (other parts from reference TRBV25-1 and TRBJ1-1): EADIYQTPRYLVIGTGKKITLECSQTMGHDKMYWYQQDPGMELHLIHYSYGVNSTEKGDLSSESTVSRIRTEHFPLTLESARPSHTSQYLCASSDGAGGGTEAFFGQGTRLTVV.

The chain joins TRBV27 to TRBJ2-7, with D possibly being TRBD1 or TRBD2 (5 bases each). The CDR3 totals 15 residues. Germline values: CDR1 MNHEY, CDR2 SMNVEV (reference sequence). The V gene lost 4 bases and the J gene lost 0 bases, with 13 bases spanning the gap. This CDR3 is CASSWGNPGSYEQYF. CDR3 DNA sequence: TGTGCCAGCAGTTGGGGGAACCCAGGCTCCTACGAGCAGTACTTC.

The J gene is TRBJ2-6, the V gene TRBV5-1; a weak D match, TRBD1 (6 bases). The length of the CDR3 is 18 residues. Germline values: CDR1 SGHRS, CDR2 YFSETQ. Trimming pared 0 bases from V and 4 bases from J, leaving 17 bases between. The CDR3 loop reads CASSLAMGDGTGANVLTF. The CDR3 region has the DNA TGCGCCAGCAGCTTGGCGATGGGGGACGGGACAGGGGCCAACGTCCTGACTTTC.

As for this clone: At one end, the junction sequence differs from germline, possibly due to a read error. V and J are TRBV2 and TRBJ1-4; a weak D match, TRBD1 (5 bases). The CDR3 consists of 14 residues. In germline, CDR1 is SNHLY, CDR2 FYNNEI. DNA for the CDR3: TGCGCAGCTTTGGACACCCTCCTAGGTGAAAAACTGTTTTTT. Protein: CAALDTLLGEKLFF.

V is TRBV6-6 and J is TRBJ1-4; D may be TRBD1 (6 bases). The V gene lost 2 bases and the J gene lost 7 bases, with 17 bases spanning the gap. The CDR3 is 16 amino acids. Germline lookup yields CDR1 MNHNY and CDR2 SVGAGI (reference sequence). The CDR3 DNA reads as TGTGCCAGCAGTTACGGTGGTAAGGGGGTGGCTGAAAAACTGTTTTTT. Amino acid sequence: CASSYGGKGVAEKLFF.

This clone was seen a single time. The V call is TRBV5-5, the J call TRBJ1-4; 10 nucleotides match TRBD1. The germline V gene encodes CDR1 SGHKS and CDR2 YYEKEE (reference sequence). This CDR3 has 15 residues. J lost 6 bases, V lost 2 bases, and 4 bases had no gene match. The CDR3 DNA sequence: TGTGCCAGCAGCTTAACCGGGACAGGGGATGAAAAACTGTTTTTT. Translated: CASSLTGTGDEKLFF.

The V gene is TRBV28, the J gene TRBJ2-7, with 8 bases fitting TRBD1. Trimming took 4 bases from V and 4 from J; bases not matched to a gene: 12. CDR1 is MDHEN and CDR2 is SYDVKM in the germline V gene. The CDR3 totals 16 residues. As DNA, the CDR3 is TGTGCCAGCAGTTCAGGGGACAGGTATTGGAGATACGAGCAGTACGTC. Its translation is CASSSGDRYWRYEQYV.

The CDR3 reads CASSQVHGELFF. The CDR3 bases are TGCGCCAGCAGCCAAGTTCACGGGGAGCTGTTTTTT. This sequence joins TRBV4-1 and TRBJ2-2; D not certain. This CDR3 is 12 amino acids long. CDR1 is MGHRA and CDR2 is YSYEKL in the germline V gene. Trimming stripped 1 base from V and 7 bases from J, with 4 bases between.

The V gene is TRBV19, the J gene TRBJ2-3, with D perhaps assigned TRBD1 or TRBD2 (5 bases each). CDR1 is LNHDA, CDR2 SQIVND, per germline (reference sequence). This CDR3 has 14 amino acids. The ends were cut back, 3 bases at V and 2 bases at J, with 9 bases in the middle. The CDR3 nucleotides are TGTGCCAGTAGTATGGGACCAATCACAGATACGCAGTATTTT. Translated: CASSMGPITDTQYF.

The chain employs TRBV19 and TRBJ2-7; D gene unclear. CDR1 and CDR2 (germline): LNHDA, SQIVND (reference sequence). The ends were cut back, 5 bases at V and 6 bases at J, with 14 bases in the middle. The length of the CDR3 is 13 residues. The CDR3 coding sequence is TGTGCCAGTAGTCCCGACGGTAAAAGCGAGCAGTACGTC. It is translated as CASSPDGKSEQYV.

This clone was seen only a few times. The CDR3 sequence: CASSLGQNVYEQYF. In nucleotides, the CDR3 is TGTGCCAGCAGCTTGGGACAGAACGTCTACGAGCAGTACTTC. The chain uses TRBV5-6 and TRBJ2-7; a possible D gene is TRBD1 (5 bases). CDR1 is SGHDT and CDR2 is YYEEEE in the germline V gene. V was pared by 0 bases and J by 3 bases, with 10 bases between. The CDR3 runs to 14 residues.

This clone qualifies as medium-sized. V and J are TRBV27 and TRBJ1-2; 10 nucleotides agree with TRBD1. The length of the CDR3 is 15 residues. Germline loops: CDR1 MNHEY, CDR2 SMNVEV (reference sequence). Trimming took 1 base from V and 7 from J; bases not matched to a gene: 6. The CDR3 protein is CASSLWGTGVIGYTF. CDR3 sequence (DNA): TGTGCCAGCAGTTTATGGGGGACAGGGGTTATTGGCTACACCTTC.

This CDR3 is CSVSLNTEAFF. Here the CDR3 DNA reads TGCAGTGTCTCACTGAACACTGAAGCTTTCTTT. The chain uses TRBV20-1 and TRBJ1-1, with D uncertain. V lost 7 bases to trimming and J lost 0 bases, with 6 bases between them. CDR3 length: 11 residues. CDR1 and CDR2 (germline): DFQATT, SNEGSKA (reference sequence).

This clone has only one observation. The V gene is TRBV15, the J gene TRBJ2-7; D ambiguous. V dropped 0 bases and J dropped 0 bases, with 12 bases sitting between them. This CDR3 has 16 residues. From germline, CDR1 is LNHNV and CDR2 YYDKDF (reference sequence). In DNA form, the CDR3 reads TGTGCCACCAGCAGAGATCATTACCCCCCCTCCTACGAGCAGTACTTC. It is translated as CATSRDHYPPSYEQYF.

In this sample, this clone turned up once. V is TRBV6-6 and J is TRBJ2-7, with no clear D. Germline V gene sequence: CDR1 MNHNY, CDR2 SVGAGI (reference sequence). The CDR3 has 11 residues. V dropped 4 bases and J dropped 2 bases, with 3 bases sitting between them. CDR3 in amino acids: CASSLTYEQYF. The CDR3, as DNA: TGTGCCAGCAGTTTAACCTACGAGCAGTACTTC.

The chain joins TRBV6-1 to TRBJ1-1; D is uncertain. This CDR3 contains 15 residues. The ends were cut back, 3 bases at V and 0 bases at J, with 11 bases in the middle. Germline-derived CDR1 and CDR2 are MNHNS and SASEGT. As DNA, the CDR3 is TGTGCCAGCAGTGAGGCTACAGCTATGAACACTGAAGCTTTCTTT. It translates to CASSEATAMNTEAFF.

The chain couples TRBV7-8 to TRBJ2-1; a possible D gene is TRBD1 (6 bases). Trimming cost V 1 base and J 9 bases, with 10 bases left between them. Looked up from germline, CDR1 is SGHVS and CDR2 is FQNEAQ. This CDR3 has 13 amino acids. CDR3 protein: CASSLGVGGEQFF. Written as DNA, the CDR3 is TGTGCCAGCAGCTTAGGGGTAGGGGGTGAGCAGTTCTTC.

The rearrangement joins TRBV7-9 to TRBJ2-4; possibly TRBD1 for D (5 bases). Trimming removed 3 bases at V and 0 bases at J, with 6 bases between. CDR3 size: 14 residues. The germline V gene encodes CDR1 SEHNR and CDR2 FQNEAQ (reference sequence). The CDR3 region has the DNA TGTGCCAGCAGCTTGGGGCTAGCCAAAAACATTCAGTACTTC. It specifies CASSLGLAKNIQYF.

The CDR3 nucleotides are TGTGCCAGCAGCTTAGGGCCGAGTTCTGAAGCTTTCTTT. It encodes CASSLGPSSEAFF. This chain joins TRBV7-6 and TRBJ1-1; no definite D call. Germline CDR1 is SGHVS and CDR2 is FNYEAQ. V lost 1 base to trimming and J lost 6 bases, with 9 bases between them. CDR3 length: 13 amino acids.

The V and J genes are TRBV10-3 and TRBJ2-3; 11 positions match TRBD2. The germline CDR1 and CDR2 sequences are ENHRY and SYGVKD. This CDR3 is 17 amino acids long. With V trimmed by 2 bases and J by 5 bases, 9 bases remained unmatched. As DNA, the CDR3 is TGTGCCATCAGTGAGGGTACTAGCGGGAGATTCAGAGATACGCAGTATTTT. Its translation: CAISEGTSGRFRDTQYF.

V and J are TRBV10-3 and TRBJ1-2; D is ambiguous. CDR3 length: 16 residues. Trimming took 4 bases from V and 2 from J, leaving 17 bases between them. The germline gives CDR1 ENHRY, CDR2 SYGVKD. CDR3 coding DNA: TGTGCCATCAGTGGAGGCAACTGGGATCCCAACTATGGCTACACCTTC. Encoded protein: CAISGGNWDPNYGYTF.

This clone came up once. The V call is TRBV9, the J call TRBJ1-1, with TRBD1 as a possible D gene (6 bases). This CDR3 is built from 16 residues. The V and J ends lost 3 bases and 4 bases respectively, with 19 bases between them. CDR1 is SGDLS, CDR2 YYNGEE, per germline. CDR3 nucleotides: TGTGCCAGCAGCGCCACAGGGATCAGGGTAGGCACTGAAGCTTTCTTT. As protein: CASSATGIRVGTEAFF.

In this sample, this clone turned up a few times. The CDR3 reads CASSSVRGFYGYTF. The CDR3 region has the DNA TGTGCCAGCAGCTCCGTGAGGGGTTTCTATGGCTACACCTTC. The V gene is TRBV9, the J gene TRBJ1-2, with D perhaps matching TRBD1 (5 bases). CDR1 and CDR2 from the germline V gene are SGDLS and YYNGEE. The CDR3 runs 14 residues. Trimming removed 4 bases from V and 4 bases from J, with 14 bases in between. The entire variable domain, with the rest obtained from reference TRBV9 and TRBJ1-2, is as follows: DSGVTQTPKHLITATGQRVTLRCSPRSGDLSVYWYQQSLDQGLQFLIQYYNGEERAKGNILERFSAQQFPDLHSELNLSSLELGDSALYFCASSSVRGFYGYTFGSGTRLTVV.

The chain uses TRBV27 and TRBJ2-3; TRBD2 matches 8 bases. Germline trimming cut 8 bases from V and 0 bases from J; bases unmatched to any gene: 10. This CDR3 has 16 residues. CDR1 is MNHEY, CDR2 SMNVEV, per germline (reference sequence). The CDR3 DNA reads as TGTGCCAGCGGATACCAACTAGCGGAGAGCACAGATACGCAGTATTTT. Protein sequence: CASGYQLAESTDTQYF.

This clone is labeled as medium-sized. The rearrangement uses TRBV7-9 and TRBJ1-6, with D perhaps matching TRBD1 (5 bases). Between the trimmed V and J ends, which lost 3 bases and 8 bases, there was a span of 14 bases. The CDR3 length is 15 residues. Per the germline V gene, CDR1 is SEHNR and CDR2 is FQNEAQ (reference sequence). As DNA, the CDR3 is TGTGCCAGCAGCTTGGGGACCTGGGGGGATTCACCCCTCCACTTT. Translated: CASSLGTWGDSPLHF.

V usage is TRBV28 and J usage is TRBJ2-2, with TRBD1 as a possible D gene (5 bases). CDR1 and CDR2 from the germline V gene are MDHEN and SYDVKM. The CDR3 contains 16 residues. Trimming pared 6 bases from V and 5 bases from J, leaving 19 bases between. CDR3 bases: TGTGCCAGCAGCACCACGTGGGGCAAGGGGACCGGGGAGCTGTTTTTT. Protein: CASSTTWGKGTGELFF.